Here is one T cell receptor beta chain with its context. Its antigen is undetermined. The data stem from a study of T cells after yellow fever vaccination. Turning to the study itself: Fractions containing few cells were prepared with SMART-Seq v4 Ultra Low Input. Study observations and caveats: In FACS-sorted repertoires, abundant clonotypes from the bulk population could appear as contaminants.

In making TCR cDNA, 5'RACE template switching added a universal primer site and UMIs to it. TCRdb fed the 5' RACE reads into MiXCR, producing one record per CDR3 protein. Here the sample spans approximately 600,000 distinct CDR3 sequences, approximately 13% being singletons. The TCR sequence derives from a man aged 25-45 years who received the YFV17D yellow fever vaccine. Specimen: PBMCs, collected on the day of the yellow fever booster vaccination.

CDR3 amino acids: CASSQQRNSNQPQHF. The CDR3, as DNA: TGTGCCAGCAGTCAACAACGGAATAGCAATCAGCCCCAGCATTTT. The chain combines TRBV6-1 with TRBJ1-5; D unclear. The V gene lost 5 bases and the J gene lost 0 bases, with 11 bases spanning the gap. The CDR3 is 15 amino acids. Germline CDR1 MNHNS, CDR2 SASEGT.